This T cell receptor (beta chain) was obtained from a study of T cells in Graves' hyperthyroidism and ophthalmopathy (dated 2019 in TCRdb). At the level of the whole study: Peripheral blood was collected at initial diagnosis, before any treatment. To identify TCR V-J signatures that set the groups apart, the researchers used a discovery cohort of about a hundred patients, made up of around 42 with Graves' ophthalmopathy and 55 to 65 with stable Graves' hyperthyroidism. Prospective prediction of ophthalmopathy was tested in an independent validation cohort consisting of some 19 hyperthyroidism patients and approximately 16 patients who later progressed to ophthalmopathy. The roughly 100 discovery patients were randomly divided into training and test sets at a 7:3 ratio. Thyroid tissue and blood T-cell repertoires from several Graves' hyperthyroidism patients were also compared in the study. Once sampling was done, hyperthyroidism patients were given methimazole at a starting dose of 30 mg daily, whereas ophthalmopathy patients were given high-dose intravenous methylprednisolone. According to the paper, TCR Vbeta CDR3 sequencing was carried out on 135 peripheral blood samples, which came from fewer than 50 ophthalmopathy, 70 to 80 hyperthyroidism and approximately 17 progressor patients.

What the authors observed across the whole study: A 13 V-J signature model separated ophthalmopathy from stable hyperthyroidism, with just over 85% sensitivity and about 81% specificity in cross-validation and 80%/75% in testing. In validation, progression to ophthalmopathy was predicted by the model with around 70% sensitivity and around 76% specificity, a median of roughly 6 months before onset. No statistical method was used to fix the sample size in advance, and group allocation was not hidden from the investigators. Most expanded thyroid clonotypes (frequency above 0.001) were also detected in blood, a finding suggesting that blood repertoires may reflect thyroid immune responses.

V drops 5 bases and J drops 5 bases, leaving 16 bases in between. Looking up the germline V gene yields CDR1 MNHNS and CDR2 SASEGT. The CDR3, from cysteine to phenylalanine, totals 14 residues. The entry retains the CDR3 DNA only, 42 bases that are in frame from base 1. Graves' hyperthyroidism was defined as stable when no progression to ophthalmopathy occurred over 18 months of follow-up. Hyperthyroidism patients were newly diagnosed, with disease duration under 2 months, and aged 18 to 65 years. Patients with uncontrolled infections, other autoimmune diseases, pregnancy or lactation were excluded. Clinical symptoms, serum thyroxine and TRAb, thyroid ultrasound, and orbital computed tomography formed the basis for the diagnoses. PBMCs were separated from 8 to 10 ml of fresh peripheral blood using Ficoll-Paque density gradient centrifugation. Total RNA was extracted with Trizol reagent, and quality was checked on an Agilent 2100 Bioanalyzer.

Amplification of TCR beta CDR3 regions was carried out from RNA transcripts. For the first round of RT-PCR on the TCR CDR3, the HTBI primer set was used together with the Qiagen OneStep RT-PCR kit. Libraries were constructed in a second round of multiplex PCR, after which size selection and purification were carried out. The libraries were sequenced on an Illumina HiSeq2000 using paired-end 100 bp reads. The authors processed their data as follows. Raw data were processed with SOAPnuke, discarding reads with adapters, uncalled bases, mean Phred below 15, or no exact constant-primer or identifier match. High-quality paired reads were merged using COPE v1.2.5, and each unique nucleotide sequence was defined as a clonotype. MiTCR v1.1 was used to align clonotypes to the IMGT TRBV, TRBD and TRBJ reference segments. The analysis included only V-J combinations with a frequency above 0.0001, which together covered around 99% of the repertoires. The TCS score was defined as the ratio of F50 (clonal expansion) to E x V (chaos), calculated using BLOSUM62-based TCRdist between CDR3 peptides within each V-J. Welch's t-statistics and random forest reduced approximately 520 V-J features to around 14, which were used in a naive Bayes classifier (R e1071). TCRdb handled the public reads itself, with Q25 trimming in fastp and clone calling in MiXCR, and kept productive beta chains. When rows share a CDR3 protein, they turn into one entry using the most common DNA and genes. TCRdb's processing, not the authors' own work, is the source of the V and J calls. The table for this sample lists roughly 720,000 distinct CDR3 sequences; 15% to 20% of them were counted only once. About a sixth of the sample comes from the top ten.

This clonotype was counted at least ten times. There is no known antigen for this receptor. The record has no base qualities; no much larger clone is one base away. The sequence is built from TRBV6-1 and TRBJ2-7, with the D gene call left open. Sequencing was carried out using blood. This clonotype was obtained from a man over 45 with Graves' hyperthyroidism. CDR3 protein: CASSIRRALDEQYF. The DNA sequence is given as TGTGCCAGCAGTATCAGACGGGCATTGGACGAGCAGTACTTC.